The 2 T cell receptor beta chains below all came from one sample that was sequenced in a study of blood T cells in healthy people across ages. Primed by a sample-barcoded 5' primer and a J-beta primer mix, a second PCR proceeded for 7 to 11 cycles. From the 5' RACE reads, TCRdb called clonotypes with MiXCR, one entry per CDR3 protein. The sample has 630,000 or so distinct CDR3 sequences; roughly 31% are singletons. Material for sequencing was blood. Every receptor here comes from a woman of 80 years or more in good health.

This clonotype showed up just a few times. V is TRBV6-2 or TRBV6-3 and J is TRBJ2-2; 8 positions agree with TRBD1. This CDR3 is built from 16 residues. After removal of 6 bases from V and 7 bases from J, the junction contained 13 bases not matched to a gene. Looked up from germline, CDR1 is MNHEY and CDR2 is SVGEGT. This CDR3 is CASRFSTGVVNGELFF. CDR3 nucleotide sequence: TGTGCCAGCAGATTTTCGACAGGGGTTGTTAACGGGGAGCTGTTTTTT.

Turning to this clonotype: Mismatch with germline at one junction end may stem from a read error. V usage is TRBV5-1 and J usage is TRBJ1-2; 7 bases are a match to TRBD1. Germline V gives CDR1 SGHRS, CDR2 YFSETQ. The CDR3 extends over 15 amino acids. CDR3 DNA: TGCGCCAGCAGCTTCTTATTGACAGGGTGCAATGGCTGCACCTTC. As protein: CASSFLLTGCNGCTF.